Each of the 21 T cell receptor beta chains below was sequenced from the same sample in a study of T cell responses to AZD1222 COVID-19 vaccine. Using immunoSEQ multiplex PCR, the repertoire was profiled, and TCRdb retains in-frame clones only, with some absent. This table holds 140,000 or so clones, roughly 93% found once. The sequences come from peripheral blood, collected after recovery from COVID-19. The source is an adult who had recovered from COVID-19.

This clone was counted a few times. The chain employs TRBV5-4 and TRBJ2-1; 7 nucleotides line up with TRBD2. The ends lost 5 bases at V and 3 bases at J; junction bases unmatched: 8. The germline gives CDR1 SGHNT, CDR2 YYREEE (reference sequence). The CDR3 is 15 amino acids. The CDR3 nucleotides read TGTGCCAGCAGTCCCACGGGACTAAACTACAATGAGCAGTTCTTC. This codes for CASSPTGLNYNEQFF.

This chain uses TRBV11-2 with TRBJ1-6, with D perhaps TRBD1 (6 bases). The V end lost 2 bases, the J end lost 8 bases, and 13 bases lay between the germline ends. The CDR3 is 15 amino acids. In germline, CDR1 is SGHAT, CDR2 FQNNGV. The CDR3 DNA sequence: TGTGCCAGCAGCTTATTGGGGGCCTCGGATTCACCCCTCCACTTT. It is translated as CASSLLGASDSPLHF.

The chain is built from TRBV4-2 and TRBJ1-6; D is possibly TRBD1 (5 bases). This CDR3 spans 14 amino acids. Between the trimmed V and J ends, which lost 7 bases and 7 bases, there was a span of 14 bases. The germline V gene has CDR1 LGHNA and CDR2 YNFKEQ. CDR3 bases: TGTGCCAGCAACCAGAGGGGAGAAAATTCACCCCTCCACTTT. It yields the protein CASNQRGENSPLHF.

In its sample, this clone was seen once. The V gene is TRBV3-1 (or the pseudogene TRBV3-2), the J gene TRBJ2-3; D unclear. CDR1 and CDR2 (germline): LGHDT, YNNKEL (reference sequence). The germline V and J ends were trimmed by 6 bases and 0 bases, with 16 bases remaining between them. The CDR3 totals 16 residues. The CDR3 DNA is TGTGCCAGCAGTCCCCCGGAATACACTAGCACAGATACGCAGTATTTT. Its translation is CASSPPEYTSTDTQYF.

This rearrangement joins TRBV29-1 to TRBJ1-2; no clear D. V lost 2 bases, J lost 10 bases, and 14 bases lay in between. Germline lookup yields CDR1 SQVTM and CDR2 ANQGSEA. There are 12 residues in the CDR3. The CDR3 protein is CSVERLQSAYTF. The CDR3 nucleotides read TGCAGCGTTGAACGATTACAGAGCGCCTACACCTTC.

The rearrangement uses TRBV10-3 and TRBJ2-5; D is unclear. Trimming shortened V by 0 bases and J by 0 bases, and 8 bases separated the two germline ends. Germline loops: CDR1 ENHRY, CDR2 SYGVKD. The CDR3 is made up of 15 amino acids. The CDR3, as DNA: TGTGCCATCAGTGAGTCGAGGTCAGACCAAGAGACCCAGTACTTC. Translated: CAISESRSDQETQYF.

The chain is built from TRBV3-1 (or the pseudogene TRBV3-2) and TRBJ2-1; D is uncertain. This CDR3 spans 14 amino acids. Germline V gives CDR1 LGHDT, CDR2 YNNKEL (reference sequence). V was clipped by 5 bases and J by 0 bases, with 8 bases between them. This chain's CDR3 is CASSERSSYNEQFF. CDR3 DNA sequence: TGTGCCAGCAGCGAGCGTAGCTCCTACAATGAGCAGTTCTTC.

This clone was observed a few times. The rearrangement links TRBV7-9 to TRBJ2-1; D gene unclear. CDR3 size: 14 residues. V gave up 5 bases and J gave up 2 bases, with 10 bases separating them. Germline loops: CDR1 SEHNR, CDR2 FQNEAQ (reference sequence). The CDR3 sequence is CASSHPVAYNEQFF. In nucleotides, the CDR3 is TGTGCCAGCAGCCACCCGGTGGCCTACAATGAGCAGTTCTTC. Full variable domain (outside the CDR3, taken from reference TRBV7-9 and TRBJ2-1): DTGVSQNPRHKITKRGQNVTFRCDPISEHNRLYWYRQTLGQGPEFLTYFQNEAQLEKSRLLSDRFSAERPKGSFSTLEIQRTEQGDSAMYLCASSHPVAYNEQFFGPGTRLTVL.

The V and J genes are TRBV27 and TRBJ1-1; D is uncertain. Per germline, CDR1 MNHEY and CDR2 SMNVEV (reference sequence). The CDR3 consists of 14 residues. V was cut by 0 bases and J by 5 bases, with 10 bases left in between. This chain's CDR3 is CASSLSQSWTEAFF. The DNA for the CDR3 is TGTGCCAGCAGTTTATCGCAGAGCTGGACTGAAGCTTTCTTT.

V and J are TRBV5-1 and TRBJ2-7; 7 bases map to TRBD1. The V segment lost 7 bases and the J segment 6 bases; nucleotides outside the gene matches: 7. The germline V gene encodes CDR1 SGHRS and CDR2 YFSETQ. CDR3 length: 12 amino acids. The CDR3 here is CASAGQALEQYF. CDR3 nucleotides: TGCGCCAGCGCTGGACAGGCTCTCGAGCAGTACTTC.

The J gene is TRBJ1-1, the V gene TRBV28, with D perhaps TRBD1 (5 bases). The CDR3 length is 14 residues. Germline loops: CDR1 MDHEN, CDR2 SYDVKM. V lost 7 bases, J lost 0 bases, and 12 bases lay in between. The CDR3 DNA reads TGTGCCAGCAATGTGGACACTATGAACACTGAAGCTTTCTTT. It translates to CASNVDTMNTEAFF.

The chain uses TRBV10-2 and TRBJ2-3; possibly TRBD1 or TRBD2 for D (6 bases each). Germline V lookup: CDR1 WSHSY, CDR2 SAAADI. The CDR3 loop spans 17 amino acids. Trimming took off 3 bases at V and 0 bases at J, with 16 bases between the two ends. Here the CDR3 DNA reads TGCGCCAGCAGTGAAGGGGGGAGCGGCCCTAGCACAGATACGCAGTATTTT. Residues: CASSEGGSGPSTDTQYF.

V and J are TRBV7-9 and TRBJ2-7, with a weak D call TRBD1 (5 bases). The CDR3 consists of 13 residues. Germline V gives CDR1 SEHNR, CDR2 FQNEAQ (reference sequence). The V end lost 8 bases, the J end lost 0 bases, and 11 bases lay between the germline ends. CDR3 bases: TGTGCCAGCGTTGGGGCTCACTCCTACGAGCAGTACTTC. This codes for CASVGAHSYEQYF.

This clone was picked up a small number of times. The J gene is TRBJ2-7, the V gene TRBV5-6; either TRBD1 or TRBD2 may fit D (6 bases each). Germline CDR1 SGHDT, CDR2 YYEEEE. Trimming stripped 1 base from V and 5 bases from J, with 13 bases between. This CDR3 contains 14 residues. Written as DNA, the CDR3 is TGTGCCAGCAGCTTGAGGGGGGCGATTCACGAGCAGTACTTC. Its protein is CASSLRGAIHEQYF. Together with reference TRBV5-6 and TRBJ2-7, the CDR3 gives the full variable domain: DAGVTQSPTHLIKTRGQQVTLRCSPKSGHDTVSWYQQALGQGPQFIFQYYEEEERQRGNFPDRFSGHQFPNYSSELNVNALLLGDSALYLCASSLRGAIHEQYFGPGTRLTVT.

The chain is built from TRBV28 and TRBJ1-2; D perhaps matches TRBD1 (5 bases). Germline assignment: CDR1 MDHEN and CDR2 SYDVKM. V was clipped by 6 bases and J by 8 bases, with 19 bases between them. The CDR3 has 14 residues. CDR3 bases: TGTGCCAGCAGCGGTGGGGGTTGGGCTTGGGGCTACACCTTC. Translation: CASSGGGWAWGYTF.

The chain recombines TRBV28 with TRBJ1-4; 9 positions agree with TRBD1. Trimming at V came to 5 bases and at J to 2 bases, leaving 6 bases not matched to a gene. Per germline, CDR1 MDHEN and CDR2 SYDVKM. The CDR3 has 16 amino acids. CDR3 region: CASSDPGQGTNEKLFF. The CDR3 coding sequence is TGTGCCAGCAGTGACCCGGGACAGGGCACTAATGAAAAACTGTTTTTT.

The J gene is TRBJ2-7, the V gene TRBV29-1; 10 nucleotides match TRBD1. Unmatched junction bases numbered 8, after V lost 7 bases and J lost 2 bases. CDR3 length equals 14 residues. Germline lookup yields CDR1 SQVTM and CDR2 ANQGSEA. CDR3 bases: TGCAGCGCCTCTCCCGGGACAGGGGCCTACGAGCAGTACTTC. It specifies CSASPGTGAYEQYF.

CDR3 in DNA: TGCGCCAGCAGCCACGTAGCGGGAGGGCCCATCGAGCAGTACTTC. Protein: CASSHVAGGPIEQYF. V and J are TRBV4-1 and TRBJ2-7; 11 nucleotides line up with TRBD2. CDR3 length: 15 residues. Germline V CDR1 and CDR2: MGHRA, YSYEKL. After removal of 3 bases from V and 6 bases from J, the junction contained 7 bases not matched to a gene.

This chain links TRBV9 with TRBJ2-2; 7 bases are shared with TRBD2. This CDR3 spans 17 amino acids. Unmatched junction bases numbered 13, after V lost 8 bases and J lost 0 bases. Germline CDR1 SGDLS, CDR2 YYNGEE. The CDR3, as DNA: TGTGCCAGGATCCCCCGTCCTAGCGGACCGAACACCGGGGAGCTGTTTTTT. Translating gives CARIPRPSGPNTGELFF.

In the case of this clone: The same CDR3 is also encoded by other DNA sequences in this sample. V is TRBV12-3 or TRBV12-4 and J is TRBJ1-1; D is ambiguous. The CDR3 loop spans 13 amino acids. V was pared by 1 base and J by 0 bases, with 3 bases between. CDR3 residues: CASSLGLNTEAFF. As DNA, the CDR3 is TGTGCCAGCAGTTTAGGGTTGAACACTGAAGCTTTCTTT.

The J gene is TRBJ2-7, the V gene TRBV7-2; 10 positions match TRBD2. Looked up from germline, CDR1 is SGHTA and CDR2 is FQGNSA. Losses at the gene ends were 3 bases for V and 6 bases for J; bases not matched to a gene: 5. CDR3 size: 14 residues. The CDR3 reads CASSFLAGVVEQYF. DNA for the CDR3: TGTGCCAGCAGCTTCCTAGCGGGAGTGGTCGAGCAGTACTTC. Filled out from reference TRBV7-2 and TRBJ2-7, the complete variable domain reads GAGVSQSPSNKVTEKGKDVELRCDPISGHTALYWYRQSLGQGLEFLIYFQGNSAPDKSGLPSDRFSAERTGGSVSTLTIQRTQQEDSAVYLCASSFLAGVVEQYFGPGTRLTVT.